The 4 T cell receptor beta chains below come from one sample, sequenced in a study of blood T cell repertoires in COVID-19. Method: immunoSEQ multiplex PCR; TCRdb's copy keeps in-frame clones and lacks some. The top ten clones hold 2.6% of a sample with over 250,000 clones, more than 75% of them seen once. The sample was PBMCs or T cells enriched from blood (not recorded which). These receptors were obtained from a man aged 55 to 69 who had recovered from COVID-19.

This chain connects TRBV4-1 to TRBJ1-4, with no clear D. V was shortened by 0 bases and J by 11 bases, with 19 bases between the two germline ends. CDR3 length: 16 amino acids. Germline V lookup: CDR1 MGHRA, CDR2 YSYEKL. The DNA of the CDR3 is TGCGCCAGCAGCCAAGAGGGCTCGGGCCAGCGGCGTAAACTGTTTTTT. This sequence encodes CASSQEGSGQRRKLFF.

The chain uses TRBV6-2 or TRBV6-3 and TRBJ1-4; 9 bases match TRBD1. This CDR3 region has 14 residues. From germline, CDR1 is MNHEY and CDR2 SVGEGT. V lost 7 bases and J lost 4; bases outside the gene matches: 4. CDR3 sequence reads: CASNPTGGNEKLFF. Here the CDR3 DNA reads TGTGCCAGCAACCCGACAGGGGGTAATGAAAAACTGTTTTTT.

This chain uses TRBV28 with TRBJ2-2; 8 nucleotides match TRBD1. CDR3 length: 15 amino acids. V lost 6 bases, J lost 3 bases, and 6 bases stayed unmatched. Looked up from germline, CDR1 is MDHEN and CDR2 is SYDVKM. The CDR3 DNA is TGTGCCAGCAGCCTAAACAGGGGGGACACCGGGGAGCTGTTTTTT. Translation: CASSLNRGDTGELFF. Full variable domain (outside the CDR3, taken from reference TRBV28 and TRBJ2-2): DVKVTQSSRYLVKRTGEKVFLECVQDMDHENMFWYRQDPGLGLRLIYFSYDVKMKEKGDIPEGYSVSREKKERFSLILESASTNQTSMYLCASSLNRGDTGELFFGEGSRLTVL.

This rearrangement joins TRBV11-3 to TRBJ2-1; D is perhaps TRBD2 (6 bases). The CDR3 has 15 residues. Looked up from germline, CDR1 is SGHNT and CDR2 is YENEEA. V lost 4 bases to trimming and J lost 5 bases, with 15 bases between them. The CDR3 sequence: CASSSLRGLNNEQFF. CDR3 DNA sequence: TGTGCCAGCAGCTCCCTCCGAGGACTAAACAATGAGCAGTTCTTC.